These 28 T cell receptor beta chains share one sample of origin, sequenced in a study of blood T cell repertoires in COVID-19. Sequencing used immunoSEQ multiplex PCR; TCRdb keeps in-frame clones, though not all of them. The sample contains about 190,000 clones, around four fifths of which appear only once. The sample was peripheral blood. These receptors all come from a woman older than 75 with active or convalescent COVID-19.

The V gene is TRBV5-6, the J gene TRBJ1-4, with 7 bases fitting TRBD1. The CDR3 sequence is 14 residues long. Germline CDR1 SGHDT, CDR2 YYEEEE. With 3 bases clipped from V and 5 bases from J, the junction kept 4 bases outside the gene matches. CDR3 in amino acids: CASSSGQKNEKLFF. CDR3 coding DNA: TGTGCCAGCAGCTCGGGACAGAAGAATGAAAAACTGTTTTTT.

The chain employs TRBV7-2 and TRBJ2-3; 12 nucleotides agree with TRBD2. The germline gives CDR1 SGHTA, CDR2 FQGNSA. CDR3 length equals 18 residues. The J segment lost 2 bases and the V segment lost 7 bases, leaving 13 bases of the junction unmatched. The CDR3 reads CASTPGLAGSLDTDTQYF. The CDR3, as DNA: TGTGCCAGCACACCAGGACTAGCGGGGTCTTTGGACACAGATACGCAGTATTTT.

The chain uses TRBV7-2 and TRBJ2-3; 8 nucleotides align to TRBD2. There are 15 residues in the CDR3. Germline-derived CDR1 and CDR2 are SGHTA and FQGNSA. The trim removed 7 bases at V and 8 bases at J, leaving 14 bases unmatched. This chain's CDR3 is CASNPVSGAGGTQYF. The DNA of the CDR3 is TGTGCCAGCAACCCGGTTAGCGGGGCGGGGGGTACGCAGTATTTT.

The chain links TRBV13 to TRBJ1-5; D gene unclear. This CDR3 spans 15 amino acids. V was cut by 2 bases and J by 1 base, with 9 bases left in between. Germline V CDR1 and CDR2: PRHDT, FYEKMQ (reference sequence). CDR3 sequence (DNA): TGTGCCAGCAGCTTACGAGGGTTGAGCAATCAGCCCCAGCATTTT. This codes for CASSLRGLSNQPQHF.

The rearrangement uses TRBV5-1 and TRBJ2-3, with 9 bases matching TRBD1. The CDR3 has 14 amino acids. Germline CDR1 reads SGHRS; CDR2 reads YFSETQ. Germline trimming cut 4 bases from V and 6 bases from J; bases unmatched to any gene: 6. The CDR3: CASSVTGGEDTQYF. CDR3 coding DNA: TGCGCCAGCAGCGTGACAGGGGGTGAGGATACGCAGTATTTT.

The chain is built from TRBV19 and TRBJ1-5; D remains ambiguous. Trimming took 6 bases from V and 2 from J, leaving 14 bases between them. This CDR3 comprises 15 residues. Germline V gives CDR1 LNHDA, CDR2 SQIVND (reference sequence). CDR3 bases: TGTGCCAGTAGAACGTCAGGCCCTGGCAATCAGCCCCAGCATTTT. Protein product: CASRTSGPGNQPQHF.

This clone was detected only a few times. The V and J genes are TRBV7-8 and TRBJ2-1; D is uncertain. Trimming shortened V by 5 bases and J by 5 bases, and 13 bases separated the two germline ends. CDR3 length: 14 amino acids. Germline-derived CDR1 and CDR2 are SGHVS and FQNEAQ. The chain's CDR3 is CASSRATSNNEQFF. CDR3 in DNA: TGTGCCAGCAGCCGAGCCACAAGTAACAATGAGCAGTTCTTC.

In the case of this clone: Other DNA sequences within the sample encode an identical CDR3. The CDR3 region is CASSGTGNQPQHF. CDR3 bases: TGTGCCAGTAGTGGGACAGGTAATCAGCCCCAGCATTTT. The V gene is TRBV19, the J gene TRBJ1-5, with 8 bases identical to TRBD1. CDR1 is LNHDA, CDR2 SQIVND, per germline (reference sequence). After removal of 5 bases from V and 4 bases from J, the junction contained 1 base not matched to a gene. This CDR3 spans 13 amino acids.

The V call is TRBV7-7, the J call TRBJ2-2; 8 bases are a match to TRBD2. J lost 0 bases, V lost 0 bases, and 3 bases had no gene match. This CDR3 contains 17 residues. CDR1 is SSHAT, CDR2 FNYEAQ, per germline (reference sequence). The CDR3 DNA reads TGTGCCAGCAGCTTAGCCTCAGCGGGGGCGAACACCGGGGAGCTGTTTTTT. Translation gives CASSLASAGANTGELFF.

V and J are TRBV12-3 or TRBV12-4 and TRBJ2-7; 7 bases align to TRBD1. This CDR3 spans 13 amino acids. With 2 bases clipped from V and 2 bases from J, the junction kept 0 bases outside the gene matches. In nucleotides, the CDR3 is TGTGCCAGCAGTTTACAGGGGGCCTACGAGCAGTACTTC. It encodes CASSLQGAYEQYF.

The gene calls are TRBV28 and TRBJ1-2; 8 bases align to TRBD1. The trim removed 6 bases at V and 7 bases at J, leaving 13 bases unmatched. The CDR3 has 15 residues. The germline CDR1 and CDR2 sequences are MDHEN and SYDVKM. CDR3 in amino acids: CASSLRGAGGGGYTF. The CDR3 bases are TGTGCCAGCAGCCTCCGAGGGGCAGGGGGCGGTGGCTACACCTTC.

The V and J genes are TRBV20-1 and TRBJ1-5, with TRBD1 as a possible D gene (6 bases). CDR3 length: 15 amino acids. V was trimmed by 3 bases and J by 6 bases, leaving 18 bases between them. Germline lookup yields CDR1 DFQATT and CDR2 SNEGSKA (reference sequence). CDR3 amino acids: CSASSGERIGQPQHF. The CDR3 bases are TGCAGTGCTAGTTCAGGGGAGAGGATTGGTCAGCCCCAGCATTTT.

J is TRBJ1-3 and V is TRBV11-2; a weak D match, TRBD1 (6 bases). The CDR3 has 15 amino acids. V was cut by 1 base and J by 3 bases, with 10 bases left in between. Germline V CDR1 and CDR2: SGHAT, FQNNGV. In DNA, the CDR3 is TGTGCCAGCAGCTTAGTAGGGGGATTTGGAAACACCATATATTTT. Translation: CASSLVGGFGNTIYF.

V usage is TRBV5-4 and J usage is TRBJ2-1; maybe TRBD1 (6 bases). The CDR3 is made up of 15 amino acids. The V end lost 3 bases, the J end lost 6 bases, and 16 bases lay between the germline ends. CDR1 SGHNT and CDR2 YYREEE come from the germline V gene (reference sequence). The CDR3 spells CASSSTGWGLNEQFF. CDR3 coding DNA: TGTGCCAGCAGCTCCACAGGGTGGGGTCTCAATGAGCAGTTCTTC. The full variable domain, rest sourced from reference TRBV5-4 and TRBJ2-1, is ETGVTQSPTHLIKTRGQQVTLRCSSQSGHNTVSWYQQALGQGPQFIFQYYREEENGRGNFPPRFSGLQFPNYSSELNVNALELDDSALYLCASSSTGWGLNEQFFGPGTRLTVL.

This clone was detected once. The rearrangement links TRBV5-1 to TRBJ1-5; 7 nucleotides agree with TRBD1. CDR3 size: 14 residues. Germline V gene lookup returns CDR1 SGHRS and CDR2 YFSETQ. With 4 bases clipped from V and 5 bases from J, the junction kept 6 bases outside the gene matches. The CDR3 loop reads CASSPGTVDQPQHF. DNA for the CDR3: TGCGCCAGCAGCCCCGGGACAGTTGATCAGCCCCAGCATTTT.

The J gene is TRBJ1-2, the V gene TRBV4-2; D may be TRBD1 (5 bases). Trimming removed 0 bases from V and 0 bases from J, with 8 bases in between. CDR3 length: 15 residues. Germline loops: CDR1 LGHNA, CDR2 YNFKEQ. For the CDR3, the DNA is TGTGCCAGCAGCCAAGATCAGGGTTCTAACTATGGCTACACCTTC. Protein sequence: CASSQDQGSNYGYTF.

The chain employs TRBV30 and TRBJ1-1, with a weak D call TRBD1 (5 bases). Germline CDR1 is GTSNPN and CDR2 is SVGIG (reference sequence). V dropped 3 bases and J dropped 6 bases, with 17 bases sitting between them. This CDR3 contains 14 residues. The CDR3 DNA reads as TGTGCCTGGAGCCTCGGGGGGGAATGGTCTGAAGCTTTCTTT. Protein sequence: CAWSLGGEWSEAFF.

The chain has TRBV6-2 or TRBV6-3 and TRBJ2-7; D may be TRBD1 (6 bases). The CDR3 has 14 amino acids. The V end lost 5 bases, the J end lost 2 bases, and 13 bases lay between the germline ends. CDR1 and CDR2 from the germline V gene are MNHEY and SVGEGT. Here the CDR3 DNA reads TGTGCCAGCAGTCCGATGACAGGAACCTACGAGCAGTACTTC. Its protein product is CASSPMTGTYEQYF.

The genes are TRBV3-1 (or the pseudogene TRBV3-2) and TRBJ1-2; 9 nucleotides match TRBD1. Germline V gene data show CDR1 as LGHDT and CDR2 as YNNKEL (reference sequence). This CDR3 contains 13 residues. With 3 bases clipped from V and 4 bases from J, the junction kept 0 bases outside the gene matches. This CDR3 reads CASSQGQGYGYTF. CDR3 bases: TGTGCCAGCAGCCAGGGACAGGGCTATGGCTACACCTTC.

This sequence joins TRBV7-8 and TRBJ1-2; D not resolved. This CDR3 region has 13 residues. V was cut by 5 bases and J by 4 bases, with 11 bases left in between. Germline CDR1 reads SGHVS; CDR2 reads FQNEAQ. The CDR3 nucleotides are TGTGCCAGCAGCCGGGCCGGGAGCTATGGCTACACCTTC. Residues: CASSRAGSYGYTF.

The chain recombines TRBV6-5 with TRBJ1-1; 7 bases match TRBD1. The CDR3 covers 14 residues. Trimming cost V 6 bases and J 3 bases; bases outside gene matches: 7. Germline-derived CDR1 and CDR2 are MNHEY and SVGAGI. CDR3 residues: CASSYGQVHTEAFF. Here the CDR3 DNA reads TGTGCCAGCAGCTACGGACAGGTTCACACTGAAGCTTTCTTT.

This clone was detected only once. This rearrangement joins TRBV28 to TRBJ1-2, with 7 positions matching TRBD1. CDR1 and CDR2 from the germline V gene are MDHEN and SYDVKM. V lost 3 bases and J lost 0; bases outside the gene matches: 4. This CDR3 region has 15 residues. Here the CDR3 reads CASSFWTGSNYGYTF. The CDR3 DNA reads as TGTGCCAGCAGTTTTTGGACAGGCTCTAACTATGGCTACACCTTC.

The rearrangement uses TRBV4-2 and TRBJ2-2; D is perhaps TRBD1 (6 bases). CDR1 and CDR2 (germline): LGHNA, YNFKEQ. The CDR3 is made up of 19 amino acids. Trimming cost V 0 bases and J 0 bases, with 17 bases left between them. CDR3 DNA sequence: TGTGCCAGCAGCCAAGATCCAGCGGTGGGGGCCTCGAACACCGGGGAGCTGTTTTTT. Its protein is CASSQDPAVGASNTGELFF.

This clone appeared a single time. The genes are TRBV5-8 and TRBJ2-5; D is perhaps TRBD2 (6 bases). CDR3 length: 15 amino acids. V lost 5 bases, J lost 4 bases, and 18 bases lay in between. CDR1 is SGHTS and CDR2 is YDEGEE in the germline V gene. The CDR3, as DNA: TGTGCCAGCAGAGGAGGCGCGGGGCAAGGAGAGACCCAGTACTTC. It encodes CASRGGAGQGETQYF.

The rearrangement uses TRBV6-5 and TRBJ1-4; D ambiguous. The CDR3 extends over 14 amino acids. V lost 5 bases and J lost 3, with 10 bases in between. Germline V gene sequence: CDR1 MNHEY, CDR2 SVGAGI. CDR3 amino acids: CASSPRSANEKLFF. The DNA of the CDR3 is TGTGCCAGCAGTCCACGGTCGGCTAATGAAAAACTGTTTTTT.

The rearrangement links TRBV6-2 or TRBV6-3 to TRBJ2-5; TRBD2 matches at 14 bases. This CDR3 region has 17 residues. After removal of 2 bases from V and 4 bases from J, the junction contained 6 bases not matched to a gene. Per germline, CDR1 MNHEY and CDR2 SVGEGT. CDR3 sequence (DNA): TGTGCCAGCAGTTACGGGGGACTAGCGGGGGTACGAGAGACCCAGTACTTC. Its translation is CASSYGGLAGVRETQYF.

The genes are TRBV28 and TRBJ1-6; 8 bases map to TRBD1. Losses at the gene ends were 8 bases for V and 4 bases for J; bases not matched to a gene: 7. CDR3 length: 15 residues. CDR1 MDHEN and CDR2 SYDVKM come from the germline V gene. In DNA, the CDR3 is TGTGCCAGCGAGCCAGGGGGCGCGTATAATTCACCCCTCCACTTT. Translated: CASEPGGAYNSPLHF.

V gene TRBV7-8 combines with J gene TRBJ1-6; D call uncertain. This CDR3 is built from 15 residues. CDR1 is SGHVS, CDR2 FQNEAQ, per germline. V lost 1 base to trimming and J lost 7 bases, with 11 bases between them. The DNA of the CDR3 is TGTGCCAGCAGCTTAGACAGCGGTCTAAATTCACCCCTCCACTTT. Amino acids: CASSLDSGLNSPLHF.